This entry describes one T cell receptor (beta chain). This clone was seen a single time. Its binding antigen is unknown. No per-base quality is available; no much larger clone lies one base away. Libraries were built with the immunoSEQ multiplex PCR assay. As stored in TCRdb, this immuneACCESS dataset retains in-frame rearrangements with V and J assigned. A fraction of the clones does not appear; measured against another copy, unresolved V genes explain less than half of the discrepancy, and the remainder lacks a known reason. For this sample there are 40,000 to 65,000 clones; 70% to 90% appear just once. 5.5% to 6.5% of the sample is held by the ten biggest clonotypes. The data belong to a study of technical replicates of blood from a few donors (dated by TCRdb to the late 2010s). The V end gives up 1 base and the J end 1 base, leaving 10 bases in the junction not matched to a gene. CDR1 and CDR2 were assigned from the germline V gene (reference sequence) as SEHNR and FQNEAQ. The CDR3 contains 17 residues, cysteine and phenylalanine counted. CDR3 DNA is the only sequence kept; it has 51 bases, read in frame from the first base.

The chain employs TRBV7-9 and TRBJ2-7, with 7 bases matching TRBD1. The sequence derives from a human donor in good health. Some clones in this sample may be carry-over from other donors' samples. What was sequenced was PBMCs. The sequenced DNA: TGTGCCAGCAGCTTAGAGGGGTCGGGCAGGGGGTCCTACGAGCAGTACTTC. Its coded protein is CASSLEGSGRGSYEQYF.